This T cell receptor beta chain was sequenced during a study of blood T cell repertoires in COVID-19 (dated by TCRdb to the early 2020s). For the wider study: Samples covering the acute and convalescent phases of COVID-19 were provided by collaborators in the United States, Italy and Spain. The prospective study material was composed of cDNA or gDNA derived from T cells, B-cell-depleted T cells, or PBMCs. Where available, HLA class I and class II types were taken from metadata supplied by the sample provider and were not determined by assay-based typing. Samples were obtained from the ongoing ImmuneRACE study (first 160 participants) and from some 1,200 subjects provided by 6 global collaborators. Nearly every sample came with metadata listing a de-identified subject ID, COVID-19 status, age in years and sex. The repertoires were released in a freely available public database intended as a resource for research on the immune response to SARS-CoV-2. The dataset comprised deeply sampled blood TCRbeta repertoires from subjects exposed to, actively infected with, or recovered from COVID-19.

TCRbeta CDR3 regions were amplified from genomic DNA by means of the immunoSEQ Assay, a bias-controlled multiplex PCR. In the original analysis: Nucleated cell counts per sample were estimated from amplification of reference gene primers within the assay. To quantify the absolute abundance of each unique TCRbeta CDR3 rearrangement, sequence reads were collapsed and filtered. For each sample, productive Simpson clonality was calculated as the square root of Simpson's diversity index over productive rearrangements. Not all clones reach the TCRdb copy of this immuneACCESS table, which keeps in-frame sequences only. Checked studies attribute under half of the gap to unresolved V genes and leave the rest unexplained. The V and J calls and clone size were taken over from that table, and D and trimming were inferred from the DNA. This sample holds approximately 15,000 clones; over 70% were observed only once. The ten largest clones represent roughly a quarter of the sample.

Each collaborating institution followed its own protocols to collect whole blood in K2EDTA tubes. For TCRbeta analysis, collaborator samples were shipped as frozen whole blood, as isolated PBMCs, or as DNA extracted from either sample type. From a lookup of the germline V gene, CDR1 and CDR2 are MDHEN and SYDVKM. Spanning cysteine to phenylalanine, the CDR3 consists of 14 amino acids. Just the 42-base CDR3 DNA is kept, in frame starting at base 1. For this chain, trimming is 7 bases at the V end and 5 bases at the J end, and the number of junction bases without a gene match is 6. The paper's findings and limits, for the study overall: Clinical and demographic metadata were provided uncurated, with the amount varying by source and participant.

To note about this clone: The antigen it binds to is not known. No qualities accompany the bases; no much larger clone lies one base away.

The V and J segments used are TRBV28 and TRBJ1-5; the junction holds 9 bases that match TRBD1. The receptor's source is a woman between 70 and 85 years old with active COVID-19. Sequenced material: peripheral blood. The DNA sequence is TGTGCCAGCAAGCCGGGACAGGGACATCAGCCCCAGCATTTT. The translation is CASKPGQGHQPQHF. Here the CDR3 is joined to the reference TRBV28 and TRBJ1-5 genes, and the full variable domain is: DVKVTQSSRYLVKRTGEKVFLECVQDMDHENMFWYRQDPGLGLRLIYFSYDVKMKEKGDIPEGYSVSREKKERFSLILESASTNQTSMYLCASKPGQGHQPQHFGDGTRLSIL.